These T cell receptor beta chains were read from a single sample in a study of memory CD4+ T cells and cytomegalovirus serostatus. Produced via immunoSEQ multiplex PCR; TCRdb's table is partial and in-frame only. The repertoire consists of about 82,000 clones, with more than 70% occurring once and the leading ten covering roughly 0.85%. Sequenced sample: memory CD4+ T cells from blood. Every receptor here comes from an adult in good health and CMV-seronegative. The CDR3 runs from the conserved cysteine through the conserved F or W. D genes are given only for firm matches. Clone sizes are given selectively: once, few, many, or a class where the clone is expanded.

J gene | D gene | V gene | clone size | CDR3 protein | CDR3 DNA
TRBJ2-7 | NA | TRBV28 | NA | CASSLNPSQSYEQYF | TGTGCCAGCAGTTTAAACCCCAGTCAGAGCTACGAGCAGTACTTC
TRBJ1-1 | TRBD1 | TRBV28 | NA | CASSLSPGQTTEAFF | TGTGCCAGCAGTTTATCCCCGGGACAGACCACTGAAGCTTTCTTT
TRBJ1-6 | NA | TRBV5-6 | NA | CASSLSVLASGAPLHF | TGTGCCAGCAGCCTTTCCGTCTTGGCCTCGGGGGCACCCCTCCACTTT
TRBJ1-3 | NA | TRBV7-8 | NA | CASSLDGGNTIYF | TGTGCCAGCAGCCTGGATGGAGGAAACACCATATATTTT
TRBJ1-4 | NA | TRBV18 | NA | CASSPQQATNEKLFF | TGTGCCAGCTCACCCCAACAGGCAACTAATGAAAAACTGTTTTTT
TRBJ1-2 | NA | TRBV20-1 | NA | CSAATPYGYTF | TGCAGTGCCGCGACACCCTATGGCTACACCTTC
TRBJ1-2 | NA | TRBV5-1 | NA | CASSDWTYGYTF | TGCGCCAGCAGCGACTGGACATACGGCTACACCTTC
TRBJ2-7 | TRBD1 | TRBV6-1 | NA | CASSAGTGDYEQYF | TGTGCCAGCAGTGCCGGGACAGGAGACTACGAGCAGTACTTC
TRBJ2-7 | NA | TRBV27 | once | CASSSFGDLSYEQYF | TGTGCCAGCAGTTCCTTCGGGGATTTATCCTACGAGCAGTACTTC
TRBJ1-6 | NA | TRBV4-1 | NA | CASSQEIGTFSSPLHF | TGCGCCAGCAGCCAAGAAATTGGGACCTTTAGTTCACCCCTCCACTTT
TRBJ1-3 | NA | TRBV10-1 | NA | CASTPGTAGNTIYF | TGCGCCAGCACCCCTGGGACGGCTGGAAACACCATATATTTT
TRBJ1-2 | NA | TRBV2 | NA | CASSELPQDRSHGYTF | TGTGCCAGCAGTGAACTTCCGCAAGACAGAAGCCACGGCTACACCTTC
TRBJ2-7 | NA | TRBV19 | NA | CASSLSGTVPYEQYF | TGTGCCAGTAGTCTTTCCGGGACGGTCCCCTACGAGCAGTACTTC
TRBJ1-4 | TRBD1 | TRBV27 | NA | CASSLWLPGQEKLFF | TGTGCCAGCAGTTTATGGCTCCCGGGACAGGAAAAACTGTTTTTT
TRBJ1-3 | NA | TRBV5-4 | NA | CASNMDMTGNTIYF | TGTGCCAGCAACATGGACATGACTGGAAACACCATATATTTT
TRBJ2-1 | NA | TRBV7-3 | NA | CASSSTGVVEQFF | TGTGCCAGCAGCTCCACAGGAGTAGTGGAGCAGTTCTTC
TRBJ2-7 | NA | TRBV5-1 | few | CASSLAGNYEQYF | TGCGCCAGCAGCTTGGCCGGAAACTACGAGCAGTACTTC
TRBJ1-2 | NA | TRBV4-3 | NA | CASSQGEQPYGYTF | TGCGCCAGCAGCCAGGGGGAACAGCCATATGGCTACACCTTC
TRBJ1-1 | NA | TRBV2 | NA | CASSGRINTEAFF | TGTGCCAGCTCGGGACGGATAAACACTGAAGCTTTCTTT
TRBJ1-5 | NA | TRBV10-3 | NA | CASQAVSNQPQHF | TGTGCCTCTCAGGCAGTTAGCAATCAGCCCCAGCATTTT
TRBJ1-4 | NA | TRBV7-9 | once | CASSRITTNEKLFF | TGTGCCAGCAGCCGGATAACAACTAATGAAAAACTGTTTTTT
TRBJ1-2 | NA | TRBV5-1 | NA | CASSSGYGRVFSGYTF | TGCGCCAGCAGCTCGGGCTATGGCAGGGTGTTTAGTGGCTACACCTTC
TRBJ1-1 | NA | TRBV6-4 | many | CASRGVNTEAFF | TGTGCCAGCAGAGGAGTCAACACTGAAGCTTTCTTT
TRBJ2-2 | TRBD1 | TRBV7-9 | NA | CARTGSNTGELFF | TGTGCCAGGACAGGGTCGAACACCGGGGAGCTGTTTTTT
TRBJ2-7 | TRBD1 | TRBV7-2 | NA | CASSNTGTGLYF | TGTGCCAGCAGCAATACCGGGACAGGGTTGTACTTC
TRBJ2-3 | NA | TRBV6-4 | NA | CAGRGPGADTQYF | TGTGCCGGGCGGGGGCCGGGGGCAGATACGCAGTATTTT
TRBJ1-3 | NA | TRBV7-2 | NA | CASSFSGNTGNTIYF | TGTGCCAGCAGCTTCTCGGGGAACACCGGAAACACCATATATTTT
TRBJ1-6 | NA | TRBV12-2 | NA | CASRSTENNSPLHF | TGTGCAAGTCGCTCGACAGAAAATAATTCACCCCTCCACTTT
TRBJ2-2 | TRBD1 | TRBV19 | NA | CASRTGTGTGELFF | TGTGCCAGTAGGACAGGGACGGGCACCGGGGAGCTGTTTTTT
TRBJ2-6 | NA | TRBV6-1 | NA | CASSAKKAGANVLTF | TGTGCCAGCAGTGCTAAAAAGGCTGGGGCCAACGTCCTGACTTTC
TRBJ1-5 | NA | TRBV6-1 | few | CASSDLLRNQPQHF | TGTGCCAGCAGTGATTTGCTGCGCAATCAGCCCCAGCATTTT
TRBJ1-1 | TRBD1 | TRBV9 | NA | CASSPRADRGPVYGTEAFF | TGTGCCAGCAGCCCGCGAGCGGACAGGGGGCCTGTATATGGCACTGAAGCTTTCTTT
TRBJ1-2 | TRBD1 | TRBV10-3 | NA | CAISESGTVYGYTF | TGTGCCATCAGTGAGTCCGGGACAGTCTATGGCTACACCTTC
TRBJ1-2 | TRBD1 | TRBV5-1 | once | CASSLGQGGNLVYGYTF | TGCGCCAGCAGCCTTGGACAGGGTGGTAATCTGGTCTATGGCTACACCTTC
TRBJ2-7 | NA | TRBV11-2 | NA | CASSLAPGEQYF | TGTGCCAGCAGCTTAGCCCCCGGCGAGCAGTACTTC
TRBJ2-1 | NA | TRBV7-2 | NA | CASMRASSSYNEQFF | TGTGCCAGCATGCGGGCGTCGAGCTCCTACAATGAGCAGTTCTTC
TRBJ2-7 | NA | TRBV7-9 | NA | CASSRSQGEQYF | TGTGCCAGCAGCCGATCCCAGGGCGAGCAGTACTTC
TRBJ1-5 | NA | TRBV7-2 | NA | CASSLGEGQPQHF | TGTGCCAGCAGCTTGGGGGAGGGTCAGCCCCAGCATTTT
TRBJ2-3 | NA | TRBV7-3 | NA | CASSLGTSTDTQYF | TGTGCCAGCAGCTTAGGGACTAGCACAGATACGCAGTATTTT
TRBJ1-5 | NA | TRBV7-8 | NA | CASSLSRDNQPQHF | TGTGCCAGCAGCTTGAGCCGAGATAATCAGCCCCAGCATTTT